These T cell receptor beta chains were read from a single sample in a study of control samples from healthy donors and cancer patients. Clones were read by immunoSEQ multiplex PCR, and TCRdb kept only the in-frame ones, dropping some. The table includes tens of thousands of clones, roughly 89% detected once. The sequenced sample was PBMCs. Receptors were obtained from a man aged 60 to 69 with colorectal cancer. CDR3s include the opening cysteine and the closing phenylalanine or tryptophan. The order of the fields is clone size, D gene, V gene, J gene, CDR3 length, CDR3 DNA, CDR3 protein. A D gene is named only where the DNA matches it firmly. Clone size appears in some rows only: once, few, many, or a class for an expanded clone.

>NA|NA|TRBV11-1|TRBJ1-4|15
TGTGCCAGCAGCTTACGACTTGCCAAGAATGAAAAACTGTTTTTT
CASSLRLAKNEKLFF
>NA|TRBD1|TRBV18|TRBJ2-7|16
TGTGCCAGCTCACCACCGGGACAGAGCTCCATTTACGAGCAGTACTTC
CASSPPGQSSIYEQYF
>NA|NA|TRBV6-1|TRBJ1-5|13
TGTGCCAGCAGTGAAGTGGCCCCGTCCCCCCAGCATTTT
CASSEVAPSPQHF
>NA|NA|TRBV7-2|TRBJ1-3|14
TGTGCCAGCAGCAGCTATTACTCTGGAAACACCATATATTTT
CASSSYYSGNTIYF
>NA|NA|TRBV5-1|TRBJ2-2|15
TGCGCCAGCAGCTTAGACTCCGCGAACACCGGGGAGCTGTTTTTT
CASSLDSANTGELFF
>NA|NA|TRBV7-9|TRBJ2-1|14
TGTGCCAGCAGCTTAGCGGGGGGGCACAATGAGCAGTTCTTC
CASSLAGGHNEQFF
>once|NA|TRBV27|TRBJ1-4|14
TGTGCCAGCAGTCAACACGGGGATAATGAAAAACTGTTTTTT
CASSQHGDNEKLFF
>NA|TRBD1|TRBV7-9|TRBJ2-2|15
TGTGCCAGCAGCCCCGGGACAGGGTTAGCCGGGGAGCTGTTTTTT
CASSPGTGLAGELFF
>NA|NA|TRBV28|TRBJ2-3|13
TGTGCCAGCAGTTCCCAAGCCGTAGATACGCAGTATTTT
CASSSQAVDTQYF
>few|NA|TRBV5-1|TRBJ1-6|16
TGCGCCAGCAGCTTGGATCGGGACTCCTATAATTCACCCCTCCACTTT
CASSLDRDSYNSPLHF
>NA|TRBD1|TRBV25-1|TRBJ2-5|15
TGTGCCAGCAGTGACCCAGGACAGGGGCAAGAGACCCAGTACTTC
CASSDPGQGQETQYF